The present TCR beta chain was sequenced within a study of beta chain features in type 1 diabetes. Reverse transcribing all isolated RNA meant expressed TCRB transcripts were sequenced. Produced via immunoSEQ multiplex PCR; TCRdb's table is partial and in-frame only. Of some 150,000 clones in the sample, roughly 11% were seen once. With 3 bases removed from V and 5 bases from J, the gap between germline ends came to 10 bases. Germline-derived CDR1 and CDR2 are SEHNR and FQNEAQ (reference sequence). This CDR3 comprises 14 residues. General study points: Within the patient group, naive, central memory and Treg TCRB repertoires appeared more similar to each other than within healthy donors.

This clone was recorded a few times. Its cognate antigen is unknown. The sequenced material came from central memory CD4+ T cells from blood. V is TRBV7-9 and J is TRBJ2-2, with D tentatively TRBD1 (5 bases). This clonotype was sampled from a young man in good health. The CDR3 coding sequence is TGTGCCAGCAGCTTCCTCCGACAGACCGGGGAGCTGTTTTTT. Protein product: CASSFLRQTGELFF.